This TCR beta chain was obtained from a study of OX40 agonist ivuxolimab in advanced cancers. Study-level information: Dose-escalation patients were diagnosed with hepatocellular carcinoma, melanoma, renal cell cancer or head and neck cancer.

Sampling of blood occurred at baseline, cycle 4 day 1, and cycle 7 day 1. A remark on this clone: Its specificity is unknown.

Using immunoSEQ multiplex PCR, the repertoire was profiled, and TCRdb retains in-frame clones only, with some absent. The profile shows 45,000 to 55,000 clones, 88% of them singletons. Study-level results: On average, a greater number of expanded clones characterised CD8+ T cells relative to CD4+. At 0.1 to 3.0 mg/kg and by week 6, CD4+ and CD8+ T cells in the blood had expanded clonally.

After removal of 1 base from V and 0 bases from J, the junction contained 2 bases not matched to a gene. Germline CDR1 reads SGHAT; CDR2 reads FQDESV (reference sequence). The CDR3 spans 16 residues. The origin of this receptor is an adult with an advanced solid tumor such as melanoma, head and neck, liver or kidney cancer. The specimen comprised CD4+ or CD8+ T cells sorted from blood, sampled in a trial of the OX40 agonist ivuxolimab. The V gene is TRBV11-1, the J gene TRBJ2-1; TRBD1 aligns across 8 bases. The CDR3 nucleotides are TGTGCCAGCAGCTTAGTTACAGGGGGCTCCTACAATGAGCAGTTCTTC. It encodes CASSLVTGGSYNEQFF.